A selection of T cell receptor beta chains follows, all from one sample in a study of shared clonotypes between healthy human individuals. Here immunoSEQ multiplex PCR was the method, and the copy in TCRdb shows in-frame clones only, minus some. The table records around 2,000,000 clones, less than 95% of them present only once. Sample: naive CD8+ T cells sorted from blood. The receptors originated from a young man in good health. The conserved cysteine and the conserved F or W are not part of the CDR3 here.

TRBV4-3	TRBJ2-5	ASSQGLAGVETQY
TRBV27	TRBJ1-5	ASSPQGSNQPQH
TRBV5-6	TRBJ1-2	ASSPATGGPNYGYT
TRBV28	TRBJ2-2	ASSFNPGELF
TRBV6-6	TRBJ2-1	ASTGLGSYNEQF
TRBV5-1	TRBJ2-1	ASSLGTSGVDEQF
TRBV9	TRBJ1-4	ASSVGTGATNEKLF
TRBV4-1	TRBJ1-5	ASSQAGQGGQPQH
TRBV6-5	TRBJ1-2	ASSYGGNYGYT
TRBV7-9	TRBJ1-1	ASSLGWDTEAF
TRBV15	TRBJ1-1	ATAMGDTEAF
TRBV5-4	TRBJ1-4	ASRDMSNEKLF
TRBV2	TRBJ2-7	ASREPPGSRDEQY
TRBV4-1	TRBJ2-7	ASSQDPGTEQY
TRBV5-4	TRBJ2-1	ASSWGEGEQF
TRBV30	TRBJ1-2	AWSPGDGYT
TRBV27	TRBJ2-1	ASTHNPTGEGNEQF
TRBV13	TRBJ2-7	ASSPGQGIYEQY
TRBV27	TRBJ1-1	ASKITGLNTEAF
TRBV27	TRBJ2-7	ASSLQQGGMEQY
TRBV6-1	TRBJ2-3	ASSDTSGSGMGSDTQY
TRBV6-1	TRBJ2-7	ASSEGYVYEQY
TRBV27	TRBJ2-3	ASRILGQLDTQY
TRBV27	TRBJ2-1	ACRLGSNEQF
TRBV11-2	TRBJ2-7	ASSLLDPSYEQY
TRBV6-5	TRBJ2-1	ASSVGGGSYNEQF
TRBV4-1	TRBJ2-7	ASSQGLAGDLLYEQY
TRBV7-9	TRBJ2-7	ASSPSSGSYEQY
TRBV30	TRBJ2-1	ACTGSGKYNEQF
TRBV27	TRBJ1-1	ASSSKSGGTEAF
TRBV4-3	TRBJ2-7	ASSQDGQGGLYEQY
TRBV28	TRBJ1-4	ASSLGTGLF
TRBV5-4	TRBJ2-2	ASSLLAGELF
TRBV6-5	TRBJ2-1	ASSYWGDRAYNEQF
TRBV11-2	TRBJ2-2	ASTPQGNTGELF
TRBV4-3	TRBJ1-6	ASSREAEGRSYNSPLH
TRBV5-8	TRBJ2-7	ASSLGTTSGSYEQY
TRBV15	TRBJ2-4	ATSAEGISSAKNIQY
TRBV4-3	TRBJ1-6	ASSQEIGQGVSPLH
TRBV9	TRBJ2-2	ASSVEGVFGELF
TRBV11-2	TRBJ2-5	ASTLSPGARETQY
TRBV4-3	TRBJ2-1	ASSLDATLSSYNEQF
TRBV6-6	TRBJ2-3	ASSSQGPGDTQY
TRBV18	TRBJ1-5	ASSPPGQGVRPQH
TRBV13	TRBJ2-7	ASSSGTGGYEQY
TRBV27	TRBJ2-3	ASSLLNSGGPTDTQY
TRBV4-1	TRBJ2-7	ASSQERVSYEQY
TRBV28	TRBJ2-1	ASSSARTSGGPNTEQF
TRBV28	TRBJ2-3	ASSFGGSTDTQY
TRBV7-9	TRBJ2-3	ASSLGLAGVTDTQY
TRBV2	TRBJ1-2	ASLTLDRGPGGYGYT
TRBV7-9	TRBJ2-1	ASSSEAGGGYNEQF
TRBV27	TRBJ2-1	ASSLTDGEQF
TRBV7-6	TRBJ1-2	ASSPYLGPAVGGYT